The 25 T cell receptor beta chains below come from one sample, sequenced in a study of naive and memory T cell subsets. The beta constant-region primer was an equimolar mix of two oligonucleotides covering TRBC1 and TRBC2. Nested alpha and beta constant-region primers with the SP2 primer drove four PCR rounds on ligated cDNA. MiXCR, applied by TCRdb to the UMI-ligation and nested PCR reads, yields one record per CDR3 protein. The table has 95,000 to 150,000 distinct CDR3 sequences, 36% seen once; the top ten hold roughly 0.9%. The sequencing sample was made of central memory CD4+ T cells from blood. These receptor sequences come from a human donor in good health.

The V call is TRBV7-2, the J call TRBJ2-2; 8 bases line up with TRBD2. Germline lookup yields CDR1 SGHTA and CDR2 FQGNSA. The trim removed 1 base at V and 3 bases at J, leaving 10 bases unmatched. This CDR3 has 18 amino acids. The CDR3 protein is CASSLGLTGGSYTGELFF. As DNA, the CDR3 is TGTGCCAGCAGCTTAGGGCTGACGGGAGGGAGCTACACCGGGGAGCTGTTTTTT.

The chain carries TRBV28 and TRBJ1-1; no clear D gene. V was trimmed by 10 bases and J by 9 bases, leaving 21 bases between them. CDR1 is MDHEN, CDR2 SYDVKM, per germline. The CDR3 runs to 13 residues. CDR3 in amino acids: CATQTTNTRKAFF. CDR3 coding DNA: TGTGCCACCCAGACCACAAACACAAGAAAAGCTTTCTTT.

This clonotype was detected only once. The chain carries TRBV12-3 or TRBV12-4 and TRBJ2-6; the D call may be TRBD1 or TRBD2 (5 bases each). V lost 6 bases to trimming and J lost 4 bases, with 13 bases between them. The CDR3 consists of 15 residues. The CDR3 nucleotides read TGTGCCAGCAGCCTGACGGGGCGGGGGGCCAACGTCCTGACTTTC. This encodes CASSLTGRGANVLTF.

The rearrangement uses TRBV28 and TRBJ2-7, with TRBD2 matching over 9 bases. This CDR3 region has 14 residues. V lost 6 bases and J lost 2; bases outside the gene matches: 5. The germline V gene has CDR1 MDHEN and CDR2 SYDVKM. CDR3 in amino acids: CASRTSGFTYEQYF. CDR3 sequence (DNA): TGTGCCAGCAGAACTAGCGGGTTTACCTACGAGCAGTACTTC.

This clonotype was counted a few times. The rearrangement joins TRBV5-1 to TRBJ2-5; D perhaps matches TRBD1 (6 bases). Germline lookup yields CDR1 SGHRS and CDR2 YFSETQ. V was pared by 0 bases and J by 2 bases, with 11 bases between. The CDR3 has 15 amino acids. CDR3 amino acids: CASSLDGQLQETQYF. The CDR3 DNA reads TGCGCCAGCAGCTTGGATGGACAGCTTCAAGAGACCCAGTACTTC. The variable domain in full, completed from reference TRBV5-1 and TRBJ2-5, reads KAGVTQTPRYLIKTRGQQVTLSCSPISGHRSVSWYQQTPGQGLQFLFEYFSETQRNKGNFPGRFSGRQFSNSRSEMNVSTLELGDSALYLCASSLDGQLQETQYFGPGTRLLVL.

This rearrangement joins TRBV6-6 to TRBJ2-1; D uncertain. Germline-derived CDR1 and CDR2 are MNHNY and SVGAGI (reference sequence). V was shortened by 7 bases and J by 6 bases, with 19 bases between the two germline ends. This CDR3 comprises 15 residues. The DNA of the CDR3 is TGTGCCAGCACCCGGACCGGCCATACAGCCAATGAGCAGTTCTTC. Translation gives CASTRTGHTANEQFF.

This clonotype was detected only a few times. The chain links TRBV28 to TRBJ2-7; 7 bases agree with TRBD1. The CDR3 length is 16 residues. From germline, CDR1 is MDHEN and CDR2 SYDVKM. The J segment lost 2 bases and the V segment lost 4 bases, leaving 11 bases of the junction unmatched. DNA for the CDR3: TGTGCCAGCAGTTCCTCGGGACAGACAAACCCCTACGAGCAGTACTTC. Protein: CASSSSGQTNPYEQYF.

The chain uses TRBV24-1 and TRBJ2-1; possibly TRBD1 for D (6 bases). The ends were cut back, 7 bases at V and 9 bases at J, with 15 bases in the middle. This CDR3 has 13 amino acids. Germline V gene data show CDR1 as KGHDR and CDR2 as SFDVKD. The CDR3: CATSREGVGEQFF. The DNA for the CDR3 is TGTGCCACCAGCAGAGAGGGGGTTGGTGAGCAGTTCTTC.

The rearrangement links TRBV6-2 or TRBV6-3 to TRBJ2-7; D tentatively fits TRBD1 or TRBD2 (5 bases each). The CDR3 sequence is 15 residues long. The germline V gene has CDR1 MNHEY and CDR2 SVGEGT. V lost 5 bases and J 3 bases, leaving 17 bases between the germline ends. CDR3 in amino acids: CASSILKGRFYEQYF. Written as DNA, the CDR3 is TGTGCCAGCAGTATTCTTAAGGGACGGTTCTACGAGCAGTACTTC.

This chain's CDR3 is CASTASGGYSYEQYF. The CDR3 nucleotides read TGTGCCAGTACCGCTAGCGGAGGATACTCCTACGAGCAGTACTTC. The V and J genes are TRBV6-1 and TRBJ2-7; 7 nucleotides align to TRBD2. The V gene's germline CDR1 is MNHNS and CDR2 SASEGT. After removal of 9 bases from V and 0 bases from J, the junction contained 11 bases not matched to a gene. The CDR3 loop spans 15 amino acids.

There are a few counts of this clonotype. The V gene is TRBV20-1, the J gene TRBJ2-7; 7 nucleotides match TRBD2. The germline V gene has CDR1 DFQATT and CDR2 SNEGSKA (reference sequence). V shed 5 bases, J shed 2 bases, and the junction held 12 bases outside the gene matches. The CDR3 covers 15 residues. CDR3 sequence: CSAEKVTSVTYEQYF. The DNA for the CDR3 is TGCAGTGCTGAAAAGGTAACTAGCGTTACCTACGAGCAGTACTTC.

At least ten counts were recorded for this clonotype. The V and J genes are TRBV12-3 or TRBV12-4 and TRBJ2-7; 10 bases line up with TRBD1. With V trimmed by 5 bases and J by 6 bases, 10 bases remained unmatched. This CDR3 spans 15 amino acids. CDR3 bases: TGTGCCAGCAGTCCCCAGAGACAGGGGGCTCGCGAGCAGTACTTC. Its translation: CASSPQRQGAREQYF.

This clonotype was counted between two and nine times. The chain couples TRBV7-9 to TRBJ1-2; D is unresolved. The CDR3 runs 17 residues. Germline lookup yields CDR1 SEHNR and CDR2 FQNEAQ (reference sequence). Between the trimmed V and J ends, which lost 3 bases and 8 bases, there was a span of 25 bases. CDR3 DNA: TGTGCCAGCAGCTTTTCCCCTCTCATCTTACGGGGTATCGGCTACACCTTC. Protein product: CASSFSPLILRGIGYTF.

The chain joins TRBV6-5 to TRBJ1-3, with D unresolved. Trimming took off 6 bases at V and 2 bases at J, with 14 bases between the two ends. The CDR3 consists of 15 residues. Germline V lookup: CDR1 MNHEY, CDR2 SVGAGI. CDR3 amino acids: CASSDKRRAGNTIYF. CDR3 DNA sequence: TGTGCCAGCAGCGACAAGCGGAGGGCTGGAAACACCATATATTTT.

The rearrangement links TRBV7-2 to TRBJ2-7, with D possibly being TRBD2 (5 bases). Germline assignment: CDR1 SGHTA and CDR2 FQGNSA. CDR3 length: 15 amino acids. V lost 5 bases and J 3 bases, leaving 17 bases between the germline ends. Written as DNA, the CDR3 is TGTGCCAGCAGCACGGCTCGGGGAGACAACTACGAGCAGTACTTC. Translation gives CASSTARGDNYEQYF.

In its sample, this clonotype was seen a few times. The chain links TRBV3-1 to TRBJ2-1; 9 bases agree with TRBD1. This CDR3 has 17 residues. Germline-derived CDR1 and CDR2 are LGHDT and YNNKEL (reference sequence). J was trimmed by 3 bases and V by 2 bases; bases with no gene match: 8. This CDR3 reads CASSQSYLTGGYNEQFF. CDR3 nucleotides: TGTGCCAGCAGCCAATCTTATCTGACAGGGGGCTACAATGAGCAGTTCTTC.

The chain has TRBV7-2 and TRBJ1-1; no definite D call. The CDR3 runs to 13 residues. The V gene's germline CDR1 is SGHTA and CDR2 FQGNSA. The V end lost 2 bases, the J end lost 1 base, and 5 bases lay between the germline ends. CDR3 DNA sequence: TGTGCCAGCAGCTTAACAAGGAACACTGAAGCTTTCTTT. Translating it yields CASSLTRNTEAFF.

This clonotype was seen repeatedly, ten times or more. This chain joins TRBV7-9 and TRBJ1-5, with D unclear. The CDR3 runs 13 residues. CDR1 SEHNR and CDR2 FQNEAQ come from the germline V gene (reference sequence). Trimming stripped 6 bases from V and 5 bases from J, with 11 bases between. In DNA form, the CDR3 reads TGTGCCAGCAGTCCCCGATGGGATCAGCCCCAGCATTTT. Its translation: CASSPRWDQPQHF.

The rearrangement joins TRBV24-1 to TRBJ2-1; the D is unclear. Trimming shortened V by 3 bases and J by 7 bases, and 6 bases separated the two germline ends. Germline CDR1 KGHDR, CDR2 SFDVKD. This CDR3 region has 12 residues. The CDR3 DNA is TGTGCCACCAGTGATCAAAAGAATGAGCAGTTCTTC. Protein sequence: CATSDQKNEQFF.

This clonotype was observed at least ten times. This rearrangement joins TRBV20-1 to TRBJ2-6; TRBD1 is a possible D gene (5 bases). Trimming took 5 bases from V and 0 from J, leaving 8 bases between them. Germline V lookup: CDR1 DFQATT, CDR2 SNEGSKA (reference sequence). This CDR3 comprises 14 residues. CDR3 DNA: TGCAGTGCTTTCAGGGACTCTGGGGCCAACGTCCTGACTTTC. As protein: CSAFRDSGANVLTF.

This chain connects TRBV29-1 to TRBJ2-7; TRBD2 aligns across 9 bases. The CDR3 has 13 residues. Germline assignment: CDR1 SQVTM and CDR2 ANQGSEA. The J segment lost 1 base and the V segment lost 5 bases, leaving 3 bases of the junction unmatched. The CDR3 DNA reads as TGCAGCGTTCGACTAGCGGTTTCCTACGAGCAGTACTTC. Its protein is CSVRLAVSYEQYF.

The CDR3 here is CASSSGTGVYNEQFF. The CDR3 DNA sequence: TGTGCCAGCAGTTCCGGGACAGGGGTTTACAATGAGCAGTTCTTC. This sequence joins TRBV6-5 and TRBJ2-1, with 10 positions matching TRBD1. This CDR3 contains 15 residues. Germline lookup yields CDR1 MNHEY and CDR2 SVGAGI. The ends lost 4 bases at V and 4 bases at J; junction bases unmatched: 4.

V is TRBV14 and J is TRBJ2-3, with a weak D call TRBD2 (5 bases). CDR3 length: 15 residues. V was shortened by 4 bases and J by 2 bases, with 13 bases between the two germline ends. The germline V gene encodes CDR1 SGHDN and CDR2 FVKESK. Written as DNA, the CDR3 is TGTGCCAGCAGCCTAATTGGACTCCCCACAGATACGCAGTATTTT. It yields the protein CASSLIGLPTDTQYF.

The rearrangement joins TRBV7-2 to TRBJ2-7; 8 nucleotides line up with TRBD2. V shed 3 bases and J 6 bases; nucleotides not matched to a gene: 10. The CDR3 sequence is 15 residues long. Per the germline V gene, CDR1 is SGHTA and CDR2 is FQGNSA. As DNA, the CDR3 is TGTGCCAGCAGCTTGATGAGCGGGAGAAGAGGCGAGCAGTACTTC. It yields the protein CASSLMSGRRGEQYF.

The J gene is TRBJ2-2, the V gene TRBV20-1, with TRBD2 matching over 10 bases. CDR1 is DFQATT, CDR2 SNEGSKA, per germline (reference sequence). CDR3 length equals 17 residues. The V gene end was trimmed by 4 bases and the J gene end by 6 bases; junction bases not matched to a gene: 14. The CDR3 is CSATLSAGGPGAGELFF. The CDR3 bases are TGCAGTGCTACTCTTTCAGCGGGAGGGCCGGGGGCCGGGGAGCTGTTTTTT.